The rows below give T cell receptor beta chains drawn from one sample of a study of cytomegalovirus exposure and HLA in healthy donors. The assay was immunoSEQ multiplex PCR, and TCRdb's table has in-frame clones only and misses some. This sample's table reports about 160,000 clones. Source material: PBMCs. The receptors come from a man aged 30 to 39 in good health and CMV-seronegative. The CDR3 runs from the conserved cysteine through the conserved F or W. Fields, in order: J gene, V gene, D gene, CDR3 protein, CDR3 DNA. A D gene is named only where the DNA matches it firmly.

J gene: TRBJ1-1; V gene: TRBV11-1; D gene: NA; CDR3 protein: CASSLQGIAFF; CDR3 DNA: TGTGCCAGCAGCTTACAGGGGATAGCTTTCTTT
J gene: TRBJ2-5; V gene: TRBV5-1; D gene: TRBD1; CDR3 protein: CASSHDRGAPREQYF; CDR3 DNA: TGCGCCAGCAGCCATGACAGGGGGGCACCTCGTGAGCAGTACTTC
J gene: TRBJ2-5; V gene: TRBV5-4; D gene: NA; CDR3 protein: CASSFGAGVIQETQYF; CDR3 DNA: TGTGCCAGCAGCTTTGGGGCAGGGGTGATCCAAGAGACCCAGTACTTC
J gene: TRBJ2-3; V gene: TRBV29-1; D gene: NA; CDR3 protein: CSVEVTQGALQYF; CDR3 DNA: TGCAGCGTTGAAGTTACACAGGGAGCACTGCAGTATTTT
J gene: TRBJ1-6; V gene: TRBV11-2; D gene: TRBD1; CDR3 protein: CASSWGQGLLHF; CDR3 DNA: TGTGCCAGCAGCTGGGGACAGGGGCTCCTCCACTTT
J gene: TRBJ2-5; V gene: TRBV2; D gene: TRBD2; CDR3 protein: CASSGLAGEGETQYF; CDR3 DNA: TGTGCCAGCAGTGGACTAGCGGGAGAAGGGGAGACCCAGTACTTC
J gene: TRBJ2-7; V gene: TRBV7-6; D gene: NA; CDR3 protein: CASSLATDLNEQYF; CDR3 DNA: TGTGCCAGCAGCTTAGCAACAGATTTGAACGAGCAGTACTTC
J gene: TRBJ1-1; V gene: TRBV27; D gene: NA; CDR3 protein: CASSLSRRVGTEAFF; CDR3 DNA: TGTGCCAGCAGCCTATCCCGGAGGGTCGGCACTGAAGCTTTCTTT
J gene: TRBJ2-7; V gene: TRBV6-5; D gene: TRBD1; CDR3 protein: CASRRTGEHEQYF; CDR3 DNA: TGTGCCAGCAGGCGGACAGGGGAGCACGAGCAGTACTTC
J gene: TRBJ2-3; V gene: TRBV28; D gene: TRBD2; CDR3 protein: CASRKPLAGGTDTQYF; CDR3 DNA: TGTGCCAGCAGGAAGCCACTAGCGGGGGGCACAGATACGCAGTATTTT
J gene: TRBJ2-7; V gene: TRBV27; D gene: NA; CDR3 protein: CASSLYSRDSYEQYF; CDR3 DNA: TGTGCCAGCAGTTTATACTCCCGGGACTCCTACGAGCAGTACTTC
J gene: TRBJ2-1; V gene: TRBV5-6; D gene: TRBD2; CDR3 protein: CASSLTGTSGIREQFF; CDR3 DNA: TGTGCCAGCAGCTTGACTGGGACTAGCGGGATTAGGGAGCAGTTCTTC
J gene: TRBJ2-7; V gene: TRBV7-2; D gene: NA; CDR3 protein: CASKFAGSYEQYF; CDR3 DNA: TGTGCCAGCAAATTCGCGGGCAGCTACGAGCAGTACTTC
J gene: TRBJ1-2; V gene: TRBV6-6; D gene: TRBD1; CDR3 protein: CASIDRDRAYGYTF; CDR3 DNA: TGTGCCAGCATCGACCGGGACAGGGCCTATGGCTACACCTTC
J gene: TRBJ2-5; V gene: TRBV7-9; D gene: NA; CDR3 protein: CASSLAAGSTLGTQYF; CDR3 DNA: TGTGCCAGCAGCTTAGCGGCAGGGTCTACCTTGGGGACCCAGTACTTC
J gene: TRBJ1-4; V gene: TRBV7-9; D gene: NA; CDR3 protein: CASSLLGGNEKLFF; CDR3 DNA: TGTGCCAGCAGCTTACTTGGAGGTAATGAAAAACTGTTTTTT
J gene: TRBJ2-5; V gene: TRBV5-1; D gene: NA; CDR3 protein: CASRDGVADGPETQYF; CDR3 DNA: TGCGCCAGCAGAGACGGGGTGGCCGACGGTCCCGAGACCCAGTACTTC
J gene: TRBJ2-1; V gene: TRBV4-2; D gene: TRBD2; CDR3 protein: CASSQGAAGGGDEQFF; CDR3 DNA: TGTGCCAGCAGCCAAGGTGCAGCGGGAGGGGGAGATGAGCAGTTCTTC
J gene: TRBJ2-2; V gene: TRBV5-5; D gene: TRBD1; CDR3 protein: CASSLGQGGPGELFF; CDR3 DNA: TGTGCCAGCAGCTTGGGACAGGGGGGTCCCGGGGAGCTGTTTTTT
J gene: TRBJ2-1; V gene: TRBV7-9; D gene: NA; CDR3 protein: CASSPPGGEQFF; CDR3 DNA: TGTGCCAGCAGCCCCCCGGGTGGCGAGCAGTTCTTC